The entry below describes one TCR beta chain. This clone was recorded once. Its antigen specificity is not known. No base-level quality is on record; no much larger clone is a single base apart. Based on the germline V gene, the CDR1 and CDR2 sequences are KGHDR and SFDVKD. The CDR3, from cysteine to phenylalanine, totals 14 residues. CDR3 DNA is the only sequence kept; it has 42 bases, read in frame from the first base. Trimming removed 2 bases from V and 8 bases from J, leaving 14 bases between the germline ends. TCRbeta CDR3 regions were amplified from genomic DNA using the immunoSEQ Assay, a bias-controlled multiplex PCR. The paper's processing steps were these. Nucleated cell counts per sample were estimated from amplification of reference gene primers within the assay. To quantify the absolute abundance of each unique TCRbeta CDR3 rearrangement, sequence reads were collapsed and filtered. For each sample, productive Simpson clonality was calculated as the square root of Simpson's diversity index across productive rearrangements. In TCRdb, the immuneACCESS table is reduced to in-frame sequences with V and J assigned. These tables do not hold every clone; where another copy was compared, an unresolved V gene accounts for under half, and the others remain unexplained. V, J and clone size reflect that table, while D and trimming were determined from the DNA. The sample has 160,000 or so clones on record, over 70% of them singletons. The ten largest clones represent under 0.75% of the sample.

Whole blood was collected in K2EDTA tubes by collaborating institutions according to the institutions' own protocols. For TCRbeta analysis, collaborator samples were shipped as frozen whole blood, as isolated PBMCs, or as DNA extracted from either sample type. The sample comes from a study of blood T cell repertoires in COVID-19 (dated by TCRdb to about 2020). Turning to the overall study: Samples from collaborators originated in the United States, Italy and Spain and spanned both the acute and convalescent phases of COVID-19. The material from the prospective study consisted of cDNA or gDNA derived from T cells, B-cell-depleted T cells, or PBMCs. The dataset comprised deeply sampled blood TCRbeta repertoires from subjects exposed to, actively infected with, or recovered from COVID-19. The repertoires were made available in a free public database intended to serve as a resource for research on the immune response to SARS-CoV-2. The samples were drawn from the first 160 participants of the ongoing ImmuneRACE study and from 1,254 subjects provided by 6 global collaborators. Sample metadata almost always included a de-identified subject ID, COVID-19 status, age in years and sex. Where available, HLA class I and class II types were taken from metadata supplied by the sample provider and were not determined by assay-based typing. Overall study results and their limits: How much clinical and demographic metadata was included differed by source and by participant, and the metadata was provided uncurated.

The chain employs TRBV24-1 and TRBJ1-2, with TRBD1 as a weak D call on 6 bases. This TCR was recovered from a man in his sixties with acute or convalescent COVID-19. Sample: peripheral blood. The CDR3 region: CATSDSAAGGGYTF. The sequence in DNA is TGTGCCACCAGTGATTCTGCGGCGGGGGGCGGCTACACCTTC.